Listed here is a single T cell receptor beta chain. This clonotype has only a few counts. Its target antigen remains unknown. No base-level quality is on record; no much larger clone is a single base apart. Instrument used: Illumina NovaSeq 6000. cDNA libraries for TCRalpha and TCRbeta were prepared by 5'RACE using constant-segment primers, with sample barcodes and unique molecular identifiers added. Trizol reagent was used to extract RNA from every sample. Libraries were amplified in two PCR steps, with a second sample barcode and Illumina TruSeq adapters added in the second step. Libraries were sequenced on an Illumina NovaSeq with 2 x 150 bp paired-end reads. Per the authors' processing: Reads were demultiplexed and collapsed into UMI-guided consensus sequences with migec v1.2.7. Using mixcr v2.1.11, the UMI consensuses were aligned to TRA and TRB V and J templates and assembled into clonotypes. Clonotypes were classified as expanded or contracted when called significant by both edgeR and NoisET, with noise models trained on biological replicates. For edgeR calls, a false discovery rate-adjusted p below 0.01 and a log2 fold-change threshold of 1 were applied. As an exploratory analysis of dynamics, PCA with hierarchical clustering was applied to max-normalized trajectories of the 1000 most abundant clonotypes. The CD4 or CD8 phenotype of responding clones was assigned using the separately sequenced CD4+ and CD8+ repertoires. Using fastp at Q25 and MiXCR, TCRdb reprocessed the public reads and kept productive beta chains. CDR3 protein duplicates are merged, each entry listing the most common genes and DNA. The authors' filters were not applied to this entry. This sample comprises approximately 350,000 distinct CDR3 sequences, around 30% of them detected only once. Roughly 14% of the sample is held by the ten biggest clonotypes.

The sample belongs to a study of T-cell memory formation after mild COVID-19 listed by TCRdb under 2021. Concerning the study at large: TCR sequence clusters from the two donors were largely donor specific. The cohort comprised two young, previously healthy adult volunteers, one female and one male. In a couple of donors, T-cell clones that expanded and contracted after mild COVID-19 were tracked by sequencing TCRalpha and TCRbeta repertoires over time. Study-wide findings and limitations: Clones contracting from day 15 to 85 had balanced CD4/CD8 phenotypes, while a second wave expanding from day 15 to 37 was biased towards CD4+. SARS-CoV-2 specificity of the second-wave clones peaking on day 37 was not confirmed. Contracting CD4+ clones were located mainly in the CM and EM memory subsets, whereas CD8+ clones were found to be enriched in EMRA. Some responding clones were detected in pre-infection memory, which suggested that pre-existing cross-reactive memory T cells had joined the SARS-CoV-2 response. The study covered only a couple of mild cases, and larger cohorts including severe cases with pre-infection samples were considered necessary.

PBMCs were isolated by Ficoll-Paque density gradient centrifugation. V sheds 6 bases and J sheds 3 bases, leaving 8 bases between their ends. From its cysteine to its phenylalanine, the CDR3 spans 13 amino acids. Just the 39-base CDR3 DNA is kept, in frame starting at base 1. As encoded in the germline V gene, CDR1 is SNHLY while CDR2 is FYNNEI. The rearranged chain carries TRBV2 and TRBJ2-2, and possibly TRBD1, on 6 matching bases. Sequenced material: PBMCs or a T cell subset sorted from them (not recorded which). This TCR derives from an adult woman who had mild COVID-19 (a few samples of this study predate the infection). The sample titles of this study are shuffled in the database, so cell type and time point are left out; the donor was told from shared clones. DNA sequence: TGTGCCAGCAGAACAGGGTACACCGGGGAGCTGTTTTTT. This codes for CASRTGYTGELFF.